The 30 T cell receptor beta chains reported below all come from one sample, sequenced in a study of cytomegalovirus exposure and HLA in healthy donors. The primer mix had 60 Vbeta and 13 Jbeta primers. Only in-frame clones appear in the TCRdb table, and some are missing; sequencing was by immunoSEQ multiplex PCR. The sample carries over 120,000 clones, about 10% recorded once. Material for sequencing was PBMCs. The receptors shown here come from a man aged 50 to 59 in good health and CMV-seronegative.

The chain combines TRBV25-1 with TRBJ2-1; the match to TRBD2 covers 10 bases. Germline assignment: CDR1 MGHDK and CDR2 SYGVNS. V shed 3 bases, J shed 4 bases, and the junction held 6 bases outside the gene matches. This CDR3 is 16 amino acids long. The CDR3 sequence: CASSDRPSGSYNEQFF. The CDR3 bases are TGTGCCAGCAGTGATCGGCCTAGCGGGAGTTACAATGAGCAGTTCTTC.

This sequence joins TRBV5-4 and TRBJ1-2; possible D gene TRBD1, 6 bases. This CDR3 is 13 amino acids long. The germline V and J ends were trimmed by 4 bases and 2 bases, with 9 bases remaining between them. Germline V lookup: CDR1 SGHNT, CDR2 YYREEE (reference sequence). CDR3 loop: CASSPTGNYGYTF. The CDR3 DNA follows: TGTGCCAGCAGCCCGACAGGAAACTATGGCTACACCTTC.

This clone has only a few counts. The chain carries TRBV7-3 and TRBJ2-2; 9 bases are a match to TRBD1. CDR1 and CDR2 from the germline V gene are SGHTA and FQGTGA. CDR3 size: 15 residues. V trimming: 6 bases; J trimming: 7 bases; junction bases outside the gene matches: 9. CDR3 sequence: CASSYHRGQGGELFF. CDR3 nucleotide sequence: TGTGCCAGCAGTTATCACAGGGGGCAGGGCGGGGAGCTGTTTTTT.

The chain uses TRBV7-6 and TRBJ2-5, with 8 bases that match TRBD1. This CDR3 contains 15 residues. The ends lost 2 bases at V and 4 bases at J; junction bases unmatched: 6. Looked up from germline, CDR1 is SGHVS and CDR2 is FNYEAQ. CDR3 amino acids: CASSLTRGRGETQYF. In DNA, the CDR3 is TGTGCCAGCAGCTTAACCAGGGGGCGCGGAGAGACCCAGTACTTC.

This clone appeared a few times. This chain uses TRBV6-6 with TRBJ1-2, with TRBD1 identical over 8 bases. CDR3 length: 15 amino acids. Looked up from germline, CDR1 is MNHNY and CDR2 is SVGAGI (reference sequence). The V and J ends lost 2 bases and 8 bases, in that order; junction bases with no gene match: 10. CDR3 in amino acids: CASSYVSQGAGGYTF. The CDR3 DNA reads as TGTGCCAGCAGTTACGTTAGTCAGGGGGCGGGGGGCTACACCTTC.

The rearrangement uses TRBV28 and TRBJ2-3, with 12 bases lining up with TRBD2. The CDR3 extends over 14 amino acids. Per the germline V gene, CDR1 is MDHEN and CDR2 is SYDVKM. J gave up 1 base and V 10 bases, and 3 bases lay outside the gene matches. The CDR3 nucleotides read TGTGCCACCCGACTAGCGGGGGGCACAGATACGCAGTATTTT. Translating gives CATRLAGGTDTQYF.

This clone appeared a few times. The chain carries TRBV7-3 and TRBJ2-1; perhaps TRBD2 as D (5 bases). Trimming took off 0 bases at V and 7 bases at J, with 10 bases between the two ends. The length of the CDR3 is 14 residues. The germline V gene has CDR1 SGHTA and CDR2 FQGTGA. The CDR3 sequence: CASSLTGRGNEQFF. In DNA form, the CDR3 reads TGTGCCAGCAGCTTAACGGGGAGAGGGAATGAGCAGTTCTTC.

The table lists this clone with a few counts. V usage is TRBV30 and J usage is TRBJ1-2; weak D call: TRBD1 (5 bases). Germline V gene sequence: CDR1 GTSNPN, CDR2 SVGIG (reference sequence). V was shortened by 1 base and J by 8 bases, with 14 bases between the two germline ends. CDR3 size: 13 residues. CDR3 region: CAWSAGTVGGYTF. In DNA, the CDR3 is TGTGCCTGGAGTGCCGGGACTGTCGGGGGCTACACCTTC.

V usage is TRBV27 and J usage is TRBJ1-2; tentatively, D is TRBD1 (6 bases). CDR1 is MNHEY, CDR2 SMNVEV, per germline (reference sequence). This CDR3 comprises 11 residues. Trimming shortened V by 4 bases and J by 7 bases, and 7 bases separated the two germline ends. The CDR3 DNA is TGTGCCAGCAGTTCACAGGGTGGCTACACCTTC. Translated: CASSSQGGYTF.

This chain's CDR3 is CAWRADPGLATKGRYF. The CDR3 nucleotides read TGTGCCTGGAGGGCAGACCCGGGACTAGCAACGAAGGGGCGGTACTTC. V is TRBV30 and J is TRBJ2-7; 9 positions match TRBD2. V was pared by 3 bases and J by 12 bases, with 21 bases of the junction left unmatched. Germline lookup yields CDR1 GTSNPN and CDR2 SVGIG (reference sequence). CDR3 length: 16 residues.

This clone occurred a few times. In DNA, the CDR3 is TGTGCCAGCAGCCAACTGGCCGGGACAGGGAAGAGCAATCAGCCCCAGCATTTT. It encodes CASSQLAGTGKSNQPQHF. The chain links TRBV14 to TRBJ1-5; 9 positions agree with TRBD1. The CDR3 spans 18 residues. Germline trimming cut 2 bases from V and 1 base from J; bases unmatched to any gene: 9. Germline V gene data show CDR1 as SGHDN and CDR2 as FVKESK.

The table lists this clone with a few counts. This CDR3 fails to terminate in the conserved phenylalanine or tryptophan, so it likely reflects a read error. This sequence joins TRBV15 and TRBJ1-5; TRBD1 aligns across 10 bases. V trimming: 3 bases; J trimming: 4 bases; junction bases outside the gene matches: 3. CDR1 is LNHNV, CDR2 YYDKDF, per germline (reference sequence). The CDR3 has 15 amino acids. CDR3 sequence: CATSRDRGLNQPQHV. The DNA for the CDR3 is TGTGCCACCAGCAGGGACAGGGGGTTAAATCAGCCCCAGCATGTT.

This clone was recorded a few times. This chain links TRBV7-8 with TRBJ1-5; 8 nucleotides line up with TRBD1. This CDR3 contains 14 residues. The V segment lost 5 bases and the J segment 4 bases; nucleotides outside the gene matches: 4. Per germline, CDR1 SGHVS and CDR2 FQNEAQ. CDR3 coding DNA: TGTGCCAGCAGCAGCTACAGGGGGAATCAGCCCCAGCATTTT. Its protein product is CASSSYRGNQPQHF.

This clone appeared once. V is TRBV9 and J is TRBJ2-2; TRBD2 agrees at 15 bases. Germline-derived CDR1 and CDR2 are SGDLS and YYNGEE. Trimming at V came to 3 bases and at J to 6 bases, leaving 9 bases not matched to a gene. This CDR3 contains 18 residues. The CDR3 DNA sequence: TGTGCCAGCAGCGCCAGCGGACTAGCGGGAGGGGGGGCCGGGGAGCTGTTTTTT. Protein sequence: CASSASGLAGGGAGELFF.

The rearrangement links TRBV18 to TRBJ1-1; D is possibly TRBD1 (5 bases). Germline V gene data show CDR1 as KGHSH and CDR2 as LQKENI. The CDR3 extends over 15 amino acids. Deletions cut 5 bases from V and 2 bases from J, with 15 bases between. CDR3 nucleotides: TGTGCCAGCTCAACATTAGAGGGACTAAACACTGAAGCTTTCTTT. Translated: CASSTLEGLNTEAFF.

DNA of the CDR3: TGTGCCAGCAGCGCGACGGGGAATCAGCCCCAGCATTTT. This codes for CASSATGNQPQHF. V usage is TRBV9 and J usage is TRBJ1-5; no firm D call. The CDR3 runs to 13 residues. V lost 3 bases and J lost 4, with 8 bases in between. Germline V gene sequence: CDR1 SGDLS, CDR2 YYNGEE.

The CDR3 DNA reads TGCAGTTCCGGACAGGGCTACGAGCAGTACTTC. Protein sequence: CSSGQGYEQYF. J is TRBJ2-7 and V is TRBV20-1; 8 bases line up with TRBD1. From germline, CDR1 is DFQATT and CDR2 SNEGSKA (reference sequence). This CDR3 has 11 residues. V was clipped by 8 bases and J by 3 bases; unmatched bases: 3.

This chain joins TRBV28 and TRBJ1-1, with unresolved D. The CDR3 is made up of 12 amino acids. Looked up from germline, CDR1 is MDHEN and CDR2 is SYDVKM. V lost 2 bases, J lost 10 bases, and 11 bases lay in between. CDR3 DNA: TGTGCCAGCAGTTTAGCGGCGCCCGCAGCTTTCTTT. It specifies CASSLAAPAAFF. Supplemented by reference TRBV28 and TRBJ1-1, the full variable domain reads DVKVTQSSRYLVKRTGEKVFLECVQDMDHENMFWYRQDPGLGLRLIYFSYDVKMKEKGDIPEGYSVSREKKERFSLILESASTNQTSMYLCASSLAAPAAFFGQGTRLTVV.

V gene TRBV11-2 combines with J gene TRBJ2-7, with 7 bases lining up with TRBD1. The J segment lost 4 bases and the V segment lost 5 bases, leaving 11 bases of the junction unmatched. CDR1 is SGHAT, CDR2 FQNNGV, per germline. The CDR3 is made up of 15 amino acids. CDR3 coding DNA: TGTGCCAGCAGCCCTAGACAGGGAACGGGATACGAGCAGTACTTC. Amino acid sequence: CASSPRQGTGYEQYF.

The rearrangement links TRBV29-1 to TRBJ2-3; TRBD2 agrees at 8 bases. The CDR3 spans 14 residues. Germline loops: CDR1 SQVTM, CDR2 ANQGSEA. V lost 4 bases and J lost 0; bases outside the gene matches: 3. CDR3 loop: CSVGASGSTDTQYF. In DNA form, the CDR3 reads TGCAGCGTTGGGGCTAGCGGGAGCACAGATACGCAGTATTTT.

The chain combines TRBV10-1 with TRBJ1-1, with D possibly TRBD1 on 5 matching bases. This CDR3 is built from 14 residues. From germline, CDR1 is WNHNN and CDR2 SYGVQD (reference sequence). V lost 3 bases to trimming and J lost 10 bases, with 18 bases between them. Here the CDR3 DNA reads TGCGCCAGCAGTGAAGTTGGAAGGGGCCGCGGAGCTTTCTTT. Translation gives CASSEVGRGRGAFF.

The chain carries TRBV7-9 and TRBJ2-1; 9 nucleotides match TRBD2. Germline CDR1 SEHNR, CDR2 FQNEAQ (reference sequence). J was trimmed by 5 bases and V by 6 bases; bases with no gene match: 17. The CDR3 spans 18 residues. The CDR3: CASSRGGGGALSHNEQFF. DNA of the CDR3: TGTGCCAGCAGTCGCGGGGGCGGGGGGGCCTTGAGCCACAATGAGCAGTTCTTC.

V usage is TRBV6-5 and J usage is TRBJ2-1, with 8 bases that match TRBD1. This CDR3 is built from 14 residues. CDR1 is MNHEY, CDR2 SVGAGI, per germline. The V segment lost 6 bases and the J segment 6 bases; nucleotides outside the gene matches: 7. CDR3 amino acids: CASSYRQGPNEQFF. CDR3 in DNA: TGTGCCAGCAGCTATCGACAGGGGCCCAATGAGCAGTTCTTC.

This clone was detected a few times. The V and J genes are TRBV19 and TRBJ1-2; D is perhaps TRBD1 (6 bases). Per germline, CDR1 LNHDA and CDR2 SQIVND (reference sequence). The CDR3 spans 15 residues. V was clipped by 9 bases and J by 3 bases, with 20 bases between them. The DNA for the CDR3 is TGTGCCAGCTCGACATCAGGGACACTCTACTATGGCTACACCTTC. Encoded protein: CASSTSGTLYYGYTF.

This clone was counted a few times. This chain connects TRBV19 to TRBJ1-2; D is undetermined. CDR3 length: 17 residues. Germline CDR1 reads LNHDA; CDR2 reads SQIVND (reference sequence). Between the trimmed V and J ends, which lost 6 bases and 8 bases, there was a span of 28 bases. Here the CDR3 DNA reads TGTGCCAGTAGCCTTCTTGGTGCGGCCAACCGAGGCCTGGGCTACACCTTC. It encodes CASSLLGAANRGLGYTF.

V and J are TRBV27 and TRBJ1-5; 10 bases are a match to TRBD1. Germline V lookup: CDR1 MNHEY, CDR2 SMNVEV (reference sequence). This CDR3 contains 13 residues. J lost 7 bases, V lost 6 bases, and 3 bases had no gene match. The CDR3 DNA follows: TGTGCCAGCAGCGGACAGGGGGGACAGCCCCAGCATTTT. This codes for CASSGQGGQPQHF.

The chain joins TRBV9 to TRBJ2-2, with 9 bases aligning to TRBD2. Germline CDR1 and CDR2: SGDLS and YYNGEE. V lost 4 bases, J lost 1 base, and 5 bases stayed unmatched. CDR3 size: 16 residues. CDR3 DNA sequence: TGTGCCAGCAGCCTTTCGACTAGCGGGAACACCGGGGAGCTGTTTTTT. Translating gives CASSLSTSGNTGELFF.

This clone showed up just a few times. The CDR3: CASSDLLQGGYGYTF. The CDR3 nucleotides read TGTGCCAGCAGTGACCTCCTCCAGGGGGGTTATGGCTACACCTTC. The chain carries TRBV2 and TRBJ1-2, with 7 bases aligning to TRBD1. V shed 3 bases, J shed 5 bases, and the junction held 9 bases outside the gene matches. The germline V gene encodes CDR1 SNHLY and CDR2 FYNNEI. The CDR3 runs 15 residues.

The chain uses TRBV6-1 and TRBJ2-3, with TRBD2 as a possible D gene (7 bases). Per the germline V gene, CDR1 is MNHNS and CDR2 is SASEGT. The CDR3 sequence is 15 residues long. Trimming took 4 bases from V and 1 from J, leaving 12 bases between them. CDR3 DNA: TGTGCCAGCAGTGGCCCGGGGGGCCGCACAGATACGCAGTATTTT. Protein sequence: CASSGPGGRTDTQYF.

In this sample, this clone turned up a few times. One end of the junction does not line up with germline, which may come from a read error. The CDR3 coding sequence is TGTGCTAGCAGCTCCCAGGATAATGAAAAACTGTTTTTT. It specifies CASSSQDNEKLFF. The V and J genes are TRBV7-7 and TRBJ1-4; D gene uncertain. The CDR3 is made up of 13 amino acids. CDR1 is SSHAT, CDR2 FNYEAQ, per germline (reference sequence). Filled out from reference TRBV7-7 and TRBJ1-4, the complete variable domain reads GAGVSQSPRYKVTKRGQDVTLRCDPISSHATLYWYQQALGQGPEFLTYFNYEAQPDKSGLPSDRFSAERPEGSISTLTIQRTEQRDSAMYRCASSSQDNEKLFFGSGTQLSVL.